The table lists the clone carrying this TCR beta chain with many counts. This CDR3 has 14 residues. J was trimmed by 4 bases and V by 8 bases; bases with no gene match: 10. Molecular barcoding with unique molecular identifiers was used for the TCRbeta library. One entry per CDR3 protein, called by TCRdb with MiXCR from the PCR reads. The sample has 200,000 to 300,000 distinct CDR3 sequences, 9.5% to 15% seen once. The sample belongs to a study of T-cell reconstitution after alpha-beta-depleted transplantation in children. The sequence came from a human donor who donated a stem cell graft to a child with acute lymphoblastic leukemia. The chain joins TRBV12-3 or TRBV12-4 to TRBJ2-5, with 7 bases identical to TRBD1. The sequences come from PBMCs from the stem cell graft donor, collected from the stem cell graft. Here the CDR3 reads CASDDRESGETQYF. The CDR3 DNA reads TGTGCCAGCGACGACAGGGAGTCGGGAGAGACCCAGTACTTC.